The 10 T cell receptor beta chains below all came from one sample that was sequenced in a study of cytomegalovirus exposure and HLA in healthy donors. Assay used: immunoSEQ multiplex PCR; TCRdb lists only in-frame clones, some missing. The profile shows about 150,000 clones, roughly 90% of them singletons. Input material: PBMCs. The receptors originated from a man aged 18 to 35 in good health and CMV-seropositive.

The chain combines TRBV9 with TRBJ1-4; D is unresolved. The CDR3 totals 18 residues. Germline CDR1 SGDLS, CDR2 YYNGEE. Trimming removed 5 bases at V and 1 base at J, with 21 bases between. The CDR3 protein is CASRKFWEPTGTNEKLFF. The CDR3 DNA reads as TGTGCCAGCAGAAAATTTTGGGAGCCGACGGGAACTAATGAAAAACTGTTTTTT.

Notes on this clone: Compared with germline, one end of the junction differs, possibly owing to a read error. The genes are TRBV7-2 and TRBJ2-7, with D perhaps TRBD1 (6 bases). The CDR3 is 11 amino acids. Per the germline V gene, CDR1 is SGHTA and CDR2 is FQGNSA. CDR3 nucleotide sequence: TGTGCCAGCAGCTTAGGAATGGACAGATTCTTC. It codes for CASSLGMDRFF.

This rearrangement joins TRBV6-1 to TRBJ1-1; 12 bases are shared with TRBD1. After removal of 3 bases from V and 11 bases from J, the junction contained 10 bases not matched to a gene. The CDR3 is 15 amino acids. CDR1 is MNHNS, CDR2 SASEGT, per germline. CDR3 bases: TGTGCCAGCAGTGACGGCGGGACAGGGGGCTTTTGGGCTTTCTTT. It is translated as CASSDGGTGGFWAFF.

The rearrangement links TRBV19 to TRBJ1-5, with 8 bases aligning to TRBD1. Germline CDR1 reads LNHDA; CDR2 reads SQIVND (reference sequence). CDR3 length equals 15 residues. Germline trimming cut 3 bases from V and 7 bases from J; bases unmatched to any gene: 8. For the CDR3, the DNA is TGTGCCAGTAGTATTGTCAGGGGGCACCGCCAGCCCCAGCATTTT. This sequence encodes CASSIVRGHRQPQHF. Supplemented by reference TRBV19 and TRBJ1-5, the full variable domain reads DGGITQSPKYLFRKEGQNVTLSCEQNLNHDAMYWYRQDPGQGLRLIYYSQIVNDFQKGDIAEGYSVSREKKESFPLTVTSAQKNPTAFYLCASSIVRGHRQPQHFGDGTRLSIL.

The chain combines TRBV29-1 with TRBJ2-1; TRBD2 matches 7 bases. The J segment lost 0 bases and the V segment lost 7 bases, leaving 6 bases of the junction unmatched. The CDR3 contains 14 residues. Per germline, CDR1 SQVTM and CDR2 ANQGSEA. The CDR3 nucleotides are TGCAGCGCCTTACTAGCGCTCTCCTACAATGAGCAGTTCTTC. Translating it yields CSALLALSYNEQFF.

By share, this clone ranks as medium-sized. The CDR3 DNA sequence: TGTGCCAGCAGCCCCGAGGGGAACACTGAAGCTTTCTTT. It translates to CASSPEGNTEAFF. This chain connects TRBV4-2 to TRBJ1-1; D is uncertain. The V gene lost 4 bases and the J gene lost 1 base, with 7 bases spanning the gap. Germline V lookup: CDR1 LGHNA, CDR2 YNFKEQ. The CDR3 loop spans 13 amino acids.

This chain links TRBV5-1 with TRBJ2-7, with 8 bases lining up with TRBD1. The CDR3 contains 16 residues. Germline V gene data show CDR1 as SGHRS and CDR2 as YFSETQ. J lost 0 bases, V lost 4 bases, and 9 bases had no gene match. The CDR3 DNA reads as TGCGCCAGCAGCACCGGGACAGGTCTTAGCTCCTACGAGCAGTACTTC. Translation: CASSTGTGLSSYEQYF. Variable domain in full (rest from reference TRBV5-1 and TRBJ2-7): KAGVTQTPRYLIKTRGQQVTLSCSPISGHRSVSWYQQTPGQGLQFLFEYFSETQRNKGNFPGRFSGRQFSNSRSEMNVSTLELGDSALYLCASSTGTGLSSYEQYFGPGTRLTVT.

This sequence joins TRBV7-2 and TRBJ1-2; 10 bases line up with TRBD1. Losses at the gene ends were 5 bases for V and 2 bases for J; bases not matched to a gene: 2. This CDR3 region has 14 residues. CDR1 is SGHTA, CDR2 FQGNSA, per germline. This chain's CDR3 is CASSPTGGNYGYTF. CDR3 DNA: TGTGCCAGCAGCCCGACAGGGGGCAACTATGGCTACACCTTC.

In this sample, this clone turned up many times. The CDR3 reads CASSIVRGMGTGELFF. The CDR3 DNA reads TGTGCCAGTAGTATCGTTAGAGGGATGGGCACCGGGGAGCTGTTTTTT. The chain is built from TRBV19 and TRBJ2-2; the D gene is possibly TRBD2 (5 bases). Trimming removed 3 bases at V and 4 bases at J, with 15 bases between. The CDR3 covers 16 residues. In germline, CDR1 is LNHDA, CDR2 SQIVND (reference sequence).

This rearrangement joins TRBV7-2 to TRBJ1-1; D is uncertain. V was clipped by 1 base and J by 0 bases, with 3 bases between them. Germline V lookup: CDR1 SGHTA, CDR2 FQGNSA. CDR3 length equals 13 residues. CDR3 nucleotide sequence: TGTGCCAGCAGCTTAGAGCTGAACACTGAAGCTTTCTTT. Translation gives CASSLELNTEAFF.